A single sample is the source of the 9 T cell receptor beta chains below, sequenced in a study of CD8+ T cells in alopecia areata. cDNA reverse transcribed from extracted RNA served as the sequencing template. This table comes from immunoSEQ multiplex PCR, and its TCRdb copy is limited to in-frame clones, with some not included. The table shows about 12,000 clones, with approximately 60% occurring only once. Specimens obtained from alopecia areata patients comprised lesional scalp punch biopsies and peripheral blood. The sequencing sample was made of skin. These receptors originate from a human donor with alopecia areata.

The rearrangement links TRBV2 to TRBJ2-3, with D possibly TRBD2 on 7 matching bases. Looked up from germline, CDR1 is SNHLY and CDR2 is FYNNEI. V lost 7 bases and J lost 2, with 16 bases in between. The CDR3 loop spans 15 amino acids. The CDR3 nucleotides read TGTGCCAGCAAGGGGGGGGCCCAGTCCACAGATACGCAGTATTTT. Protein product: CASKGGAQSTDTQYF.

The DNA of the CDR3 is TGTGCCAGCAGCTTAAGCATGAACACTGAAGCTTTCTTT. This sequence encodes CASSLSMNTEAFF. V and J are TRBV7-6 and TRBJ1-1; D gene unclear. V shed 2 bases and J shed 0 bases, with 4 bases lying between them. Per germline, CDR1 SGHVS and CDR2 FNYEAQ. The CDR3 consists of 13 residues.

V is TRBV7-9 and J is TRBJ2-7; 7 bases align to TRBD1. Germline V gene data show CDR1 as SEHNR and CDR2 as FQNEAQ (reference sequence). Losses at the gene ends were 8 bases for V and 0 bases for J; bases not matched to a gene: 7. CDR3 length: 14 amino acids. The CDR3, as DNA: TGTGCCAGCGGTCACAGGGGTGGCTCCTACGAGCAGTACTTC. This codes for CASGHRGGSYEQYF.

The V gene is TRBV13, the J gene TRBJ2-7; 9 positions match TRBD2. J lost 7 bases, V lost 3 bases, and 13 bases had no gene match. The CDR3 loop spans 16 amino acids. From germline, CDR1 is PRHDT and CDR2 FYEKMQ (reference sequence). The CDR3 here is CASSFRLAVGFREQYF. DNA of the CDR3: TGTGCCAGCAGCTTTCGACTAGCGGTAGGGTTCCGGGAGCAGTACTTC.

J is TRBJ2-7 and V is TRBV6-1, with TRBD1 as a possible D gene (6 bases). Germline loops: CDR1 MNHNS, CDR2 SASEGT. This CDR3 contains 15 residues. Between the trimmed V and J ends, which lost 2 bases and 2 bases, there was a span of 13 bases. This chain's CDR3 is CASSEPGGGTYEQYF. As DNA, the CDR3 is TGTGCCAGCAGTGAACCTGGGGGCGGAACCTACGAGCAGTACTTC.

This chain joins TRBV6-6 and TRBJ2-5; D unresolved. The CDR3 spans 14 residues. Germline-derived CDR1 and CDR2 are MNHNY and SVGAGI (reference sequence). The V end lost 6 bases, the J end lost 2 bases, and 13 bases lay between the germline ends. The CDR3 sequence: CASSRAVQQETQYF. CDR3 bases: TGTGCCAGCAGCCGAGCTGTGCAGCAAGAGACCCAGTACTTC.

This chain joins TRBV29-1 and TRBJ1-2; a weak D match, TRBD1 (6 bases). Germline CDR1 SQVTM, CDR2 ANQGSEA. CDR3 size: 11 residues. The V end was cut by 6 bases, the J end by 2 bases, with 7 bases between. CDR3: CSVGQNYGYTF. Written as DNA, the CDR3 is TGCAGCGTCGGACAGAACTATGGCTACACCTTC.

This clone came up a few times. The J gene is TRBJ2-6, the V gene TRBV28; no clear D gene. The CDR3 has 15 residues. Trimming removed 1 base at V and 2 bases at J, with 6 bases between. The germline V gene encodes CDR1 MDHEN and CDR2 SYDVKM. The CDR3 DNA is TGTGCCAGCAGTTTATTCGGTACTGGGGCCAACGTCCTGACTTTC. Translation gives CASSLFGTGANVLTF.

CDR3 sequence: CASSPTDGLGEAFF. The CDR3 nucleotides read TGTGCCAGCAGCCCCACCGACGGTTTAGGCGAAGCTTTCTTT. V usage is TRBV7-8 and J usage is TRBJ1-1; D is unclear. The CDR3 loop spans 14 amino acids. Looked up from germline, CDR1 is SGHVS and CDR2 is FQNEAQ. Trimming shortened V by 5 bases and J by 8 bases, and 18 bases separated the two germline ends.